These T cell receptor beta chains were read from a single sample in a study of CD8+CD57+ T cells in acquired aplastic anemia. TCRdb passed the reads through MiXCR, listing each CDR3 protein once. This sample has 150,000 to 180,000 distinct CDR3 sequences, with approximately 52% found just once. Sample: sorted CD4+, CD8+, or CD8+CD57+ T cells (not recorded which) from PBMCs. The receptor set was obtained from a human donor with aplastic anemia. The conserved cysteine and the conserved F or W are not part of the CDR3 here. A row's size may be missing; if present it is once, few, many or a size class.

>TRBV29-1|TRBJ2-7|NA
SVEGTGLLGEQY
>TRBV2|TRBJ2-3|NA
ASREWTGGADMQY
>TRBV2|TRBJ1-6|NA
ASRGEGRASPLH
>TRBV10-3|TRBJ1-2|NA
AISEVAAFEPNYGYT
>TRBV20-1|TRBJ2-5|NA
SGRRGETQY
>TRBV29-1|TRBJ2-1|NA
SVRLGGGEQF
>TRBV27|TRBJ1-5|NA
ASRLGPQGPQH
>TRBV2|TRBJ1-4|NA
ASSTGTEWEKLF
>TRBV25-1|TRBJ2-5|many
ASGMDRGETQY
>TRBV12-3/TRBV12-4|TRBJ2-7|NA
ASSLEEVTYEQY
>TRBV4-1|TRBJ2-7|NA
ASSPEQSHEQY
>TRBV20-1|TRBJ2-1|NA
TVPDSRVSEQF
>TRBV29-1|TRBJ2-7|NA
SVDGPGVTEQY
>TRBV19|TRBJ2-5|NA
ASSIGTRWGQETQY
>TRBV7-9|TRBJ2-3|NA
ASSFGRDTDTQY
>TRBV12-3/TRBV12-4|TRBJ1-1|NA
ASSLVFSVEAF
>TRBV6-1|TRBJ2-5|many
ASSYLAQETQY
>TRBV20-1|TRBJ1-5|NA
SAREGRNQPQH
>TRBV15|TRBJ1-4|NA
ATADGRNEKLF
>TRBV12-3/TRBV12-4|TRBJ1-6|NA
ASSQTPGNGSPLH
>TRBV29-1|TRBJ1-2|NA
SVDGFSYGYT
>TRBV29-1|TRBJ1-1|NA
SLARGNTEAF
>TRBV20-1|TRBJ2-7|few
SARLAGNEQY
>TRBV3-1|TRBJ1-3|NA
ASSPRDEQGNTIY
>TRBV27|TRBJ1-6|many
ASSPRLNSPLH
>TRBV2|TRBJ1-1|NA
ASRDVADLNTEAF
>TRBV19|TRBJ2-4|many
ASSIAGGLAKNIQY
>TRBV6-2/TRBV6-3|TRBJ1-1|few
ASSPRGAGNINTEAF
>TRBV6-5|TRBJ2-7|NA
ASSYGVSYEQY
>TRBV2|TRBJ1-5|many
ASSGTASNQPQH
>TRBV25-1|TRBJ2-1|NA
ASSISSYNEQF
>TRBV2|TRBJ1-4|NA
ASRQTGQGDEKLF
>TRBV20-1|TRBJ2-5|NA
SASSKGLAGETQY
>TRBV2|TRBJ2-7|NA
ATTDLLTYEQY
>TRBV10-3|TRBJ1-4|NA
AMGDGTNEKLF
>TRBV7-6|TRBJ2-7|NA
ASSPTVWDEQY
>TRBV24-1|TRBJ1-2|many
ATSDLRLQGVLGGYT
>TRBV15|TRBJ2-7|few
ATSRDLAASYEQY
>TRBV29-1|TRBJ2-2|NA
SGTEANTGELF
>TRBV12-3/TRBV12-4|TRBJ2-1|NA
ASSEGVGQF
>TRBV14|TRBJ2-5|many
ASSQEARAGQETQY
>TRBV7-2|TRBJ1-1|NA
ASSTEENTEAF
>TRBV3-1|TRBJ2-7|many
ASSLSGGAYEQY
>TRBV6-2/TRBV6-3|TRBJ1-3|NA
ASSYNSGTSGSGNTIY
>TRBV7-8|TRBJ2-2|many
ASSLSGPLSGELF
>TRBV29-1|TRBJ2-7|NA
SVEAHTGEQY